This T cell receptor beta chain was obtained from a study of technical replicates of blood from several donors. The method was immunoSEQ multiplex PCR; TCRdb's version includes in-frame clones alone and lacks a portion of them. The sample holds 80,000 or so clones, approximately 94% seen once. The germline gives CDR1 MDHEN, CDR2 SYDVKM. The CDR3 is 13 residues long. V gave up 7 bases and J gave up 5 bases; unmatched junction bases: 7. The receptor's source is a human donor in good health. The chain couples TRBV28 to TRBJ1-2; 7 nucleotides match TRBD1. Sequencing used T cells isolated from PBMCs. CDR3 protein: CASTIGTVYGYTF. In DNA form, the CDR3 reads TGTGCCAGCACTATCGGGACAGTTTATGGCTACACCTTC.